The T cell receptor beta chain described here comes from a study of blood T cells in healthy people across ages. Notes on the study in general: The diversity estimates, figures obtained from one million T cells, were considered underestimates.

Turning to this clonotype: Its antigen is undetermined.

Alongside a J-beta primer mix, a sample-barcoded 5' primer served in a second PCR lasting about 7 to 11 cycles. MiXCR, applied by TCRdb to the 5' RACE reads, yields one record per CDR3 protein. The repertoire has 1.5 million to 2 million distinct CDR3 sequences, roughly 28% of them found once; the top ten carry 7.7%. With 0 bases removed from V and 0 bases from J, the gap between germline ends came to 10 bases. The CDR3 length is 16 residues. Germline V gives CDR1 MGHRA, CDR2 YSYEKL. This TCR derives from a woman in her twenties or thirties in good health. The chain uses TRBV4-1 and TRBJ2-3; D may be TRBD2 (5 bases). The specimen sequenced was blood. CDR3 DNA sequence: TGCGCCAGCAGCCAAGAGCAAGCGGCTAGCACAGATACGCAGTATTTT. Its translation: CASSQEQAASTDTQYF.